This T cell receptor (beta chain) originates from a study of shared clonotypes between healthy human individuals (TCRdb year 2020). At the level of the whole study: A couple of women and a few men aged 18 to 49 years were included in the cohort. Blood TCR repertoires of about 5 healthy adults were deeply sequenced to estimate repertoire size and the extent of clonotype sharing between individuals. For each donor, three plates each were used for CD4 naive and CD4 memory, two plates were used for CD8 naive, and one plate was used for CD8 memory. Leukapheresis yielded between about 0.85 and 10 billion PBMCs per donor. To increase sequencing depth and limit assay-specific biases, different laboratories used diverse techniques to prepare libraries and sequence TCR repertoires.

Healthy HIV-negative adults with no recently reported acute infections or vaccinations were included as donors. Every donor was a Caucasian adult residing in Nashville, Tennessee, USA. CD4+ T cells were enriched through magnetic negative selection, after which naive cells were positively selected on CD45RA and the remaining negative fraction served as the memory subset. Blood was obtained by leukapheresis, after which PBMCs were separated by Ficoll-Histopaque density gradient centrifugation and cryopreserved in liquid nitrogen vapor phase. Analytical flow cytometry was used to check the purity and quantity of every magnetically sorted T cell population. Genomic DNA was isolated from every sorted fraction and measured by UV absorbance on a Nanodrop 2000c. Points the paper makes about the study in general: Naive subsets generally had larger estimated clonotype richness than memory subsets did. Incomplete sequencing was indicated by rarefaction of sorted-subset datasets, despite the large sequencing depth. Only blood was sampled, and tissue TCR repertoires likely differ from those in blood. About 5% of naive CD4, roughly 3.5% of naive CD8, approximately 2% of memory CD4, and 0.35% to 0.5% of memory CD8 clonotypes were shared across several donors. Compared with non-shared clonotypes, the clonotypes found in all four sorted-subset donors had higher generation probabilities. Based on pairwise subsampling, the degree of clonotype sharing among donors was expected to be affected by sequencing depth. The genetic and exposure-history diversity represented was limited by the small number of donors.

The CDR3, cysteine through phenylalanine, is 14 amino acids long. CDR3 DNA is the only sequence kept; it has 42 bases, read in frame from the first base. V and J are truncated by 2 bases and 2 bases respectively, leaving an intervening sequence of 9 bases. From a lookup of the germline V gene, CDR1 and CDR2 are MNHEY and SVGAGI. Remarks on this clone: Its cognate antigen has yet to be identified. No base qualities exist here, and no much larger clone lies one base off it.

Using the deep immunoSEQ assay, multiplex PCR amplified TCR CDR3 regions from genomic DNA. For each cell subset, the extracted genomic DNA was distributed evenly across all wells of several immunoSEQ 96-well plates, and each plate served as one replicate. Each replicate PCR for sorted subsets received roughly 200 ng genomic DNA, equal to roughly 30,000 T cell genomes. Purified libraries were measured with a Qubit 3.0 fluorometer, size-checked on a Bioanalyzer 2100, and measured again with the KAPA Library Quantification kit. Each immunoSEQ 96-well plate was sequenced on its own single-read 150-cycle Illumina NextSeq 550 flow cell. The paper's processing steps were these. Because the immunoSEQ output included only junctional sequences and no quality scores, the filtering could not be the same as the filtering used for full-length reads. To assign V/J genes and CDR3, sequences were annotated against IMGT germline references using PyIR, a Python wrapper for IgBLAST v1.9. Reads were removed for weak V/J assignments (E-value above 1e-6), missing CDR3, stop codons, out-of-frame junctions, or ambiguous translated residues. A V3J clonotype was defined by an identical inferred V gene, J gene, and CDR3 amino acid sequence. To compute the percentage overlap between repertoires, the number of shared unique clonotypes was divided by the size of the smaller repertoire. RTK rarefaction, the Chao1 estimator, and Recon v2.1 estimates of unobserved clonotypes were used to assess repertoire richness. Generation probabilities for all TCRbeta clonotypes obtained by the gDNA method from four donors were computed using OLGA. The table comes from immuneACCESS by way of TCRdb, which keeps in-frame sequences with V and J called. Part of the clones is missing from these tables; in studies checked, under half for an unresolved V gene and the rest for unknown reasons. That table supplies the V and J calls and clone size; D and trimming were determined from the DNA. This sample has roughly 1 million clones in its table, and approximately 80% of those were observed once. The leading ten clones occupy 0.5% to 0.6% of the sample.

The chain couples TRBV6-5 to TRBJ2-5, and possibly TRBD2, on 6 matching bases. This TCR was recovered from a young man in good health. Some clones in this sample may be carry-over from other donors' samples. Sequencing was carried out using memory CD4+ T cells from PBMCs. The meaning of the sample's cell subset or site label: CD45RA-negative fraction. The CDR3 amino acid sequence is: CASSYTGAQETQYF. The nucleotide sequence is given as TGTGCCAGCAGTTACACGGGAGCACAAGAGACCCAGTACTTC.